The source of this T cell receptor (beta chain) is a study of blood T cell repertoires in COVID-19. In the study overall: Samples came from the United States, Italy and Spain, spanning acute and convalescent COVID-19. T cells, B-cell-depleted T cells, or PBMCs supplied cDNA or gDNA.

The authors' processing: The authors estimated nucleated cell counts from reference gene primer amplification. Assay: immunoSEQ multiplex PCR; the TCRdb copy retains only in-frame clones and omits some. V and J calls and clone size are as listed in that table; D and trimming were resolved from the DNA. The repertoire consists of roughly 160,000 clones, with 88% occurring once and the leading ten covering roughly 2%. Germline V CDR1 and CDR2: LNHDA, SQIVND (reference sequence). V was clipped by 5 bases and J by 10 bases; unmatched bases: 16. The CDR3 runs 16 residues. This clonotype originated in a man aged 50 to 60 who had recovered from COVID-19. Specimen: peripheral blood. The chain couples TRBV19 to TRBJ2-1; TRBD1 matches 8 bases. CDR3: CASSPRTGQHYREQFF. In DNA, the CDR3 is TGTGCCAGTAGTCCCAGGACAGGGCAACACTACAGGGAGCAGTTCTTC.